This T cell receptor (beta chain) was retrieved from a study of read filtering for tumor transcriptome and immune sequencing. Turning to the study itself: Mean patient age was about 66 years, range about 45 to 85; 17 male, some 14 female. TCR-mapped reads were about 4.05 to 11 million with IR-seq versus roughly 80 to 1,300 with RNA-seq.

Findings and limits, study-wide: Correlation between methods rose after single-read clonotypes were removed.

From 350 to 500 ng of RNA, a library with molecular barcoded alpha/delta and beta/gamma adaptors was made. TCRdb re-called the reads through MiXCR, storing one row per CDR3 protein. The sample has 85,000 to 100,000 distinct CDR3 sequences, roughly a fifth seen once. Germline lookup yields CDR1 MNHNS and CDR2 SASEGT. Trimming removed 6 bases from V and 6 bases from J, with 12 bases in between. The length of the CDR3 is 14 residues. This clonotype was observed at least ten times. What it binds is unknown. The chain is built from TRBV6-1 and TRBJ1-6; D perhaps matches TRBD1 (5 bases). Material for sequencing was a population of CD138-negative cells sorted from bone marrow. The origin of this receptor is a donor aged 40 or older with multiple myeloma. CDR3 loop: CASSSLGGNSPLHF. The CDR3 DNA is TGTGCCAGCAGCTCACTTGGGGGTAATTCACCCCTCCACTTT.